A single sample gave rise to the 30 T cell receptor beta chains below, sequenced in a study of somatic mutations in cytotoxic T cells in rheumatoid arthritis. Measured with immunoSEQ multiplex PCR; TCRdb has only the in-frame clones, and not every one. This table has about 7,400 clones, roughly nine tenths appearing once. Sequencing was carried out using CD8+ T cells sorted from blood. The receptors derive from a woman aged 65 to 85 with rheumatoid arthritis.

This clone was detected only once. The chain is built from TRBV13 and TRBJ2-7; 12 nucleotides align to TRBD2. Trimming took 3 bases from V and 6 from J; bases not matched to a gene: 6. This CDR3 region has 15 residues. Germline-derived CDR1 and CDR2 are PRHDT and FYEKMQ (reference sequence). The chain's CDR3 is CASSFPTSGGLEQYF. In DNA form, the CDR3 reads TGTGCCAGCAGCTTCCCTACTAGCGGGGGGCTCGAGCAGTACTTC.

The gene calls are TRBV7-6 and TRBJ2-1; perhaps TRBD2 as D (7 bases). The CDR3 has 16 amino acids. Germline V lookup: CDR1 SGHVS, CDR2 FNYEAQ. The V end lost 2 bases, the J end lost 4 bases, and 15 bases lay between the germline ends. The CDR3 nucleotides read TGTGCCAGCAGCTTACCTAGCGGAGGGGGGTACAATGAGCAGTTCTTC. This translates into CASSLPSGGGYNEQFF.

The CDR3 region is CASSFGSYYEQYF. For the CDR3, the DNA is TGTGCCAGCAGCTTCGGTTCATACTACGAGCAGTACTTC. The chain recombines TRBV11-2 with TRBJ2-7, with no clear D. CDR1 and CDR2 (germline): SGHAT, FQNNGV. Trimming removed 3 bases at V and 3 bases at J, with 9 bases between. The CDR3 totals 13 residues. Combining the CDR3 with reference TRBV11-2 and TRBJ2-7 gives the whole variable domain EAGVAQSPRYKIIEKRQSVAFWCNPISGHATLYWYQQILGQGPKLLIQFQNNGVVDDSQLPKDRFSAERLKGVDSTLKIQPAKLEDSAVYLCASSFGSYYEQYFGPGTRLTVT.

CDR3 loop: CVIPRGSYGYTF. The CDR3, as DNA: TGTGTCATACCCAGGGGATCCTATGGCTACACCTTC. The rearrangement uses TRBV7-9 and TRBJ1-2; weak D call: TRBD1 (6 bases). The CDR3 consists of 12 residues. CDR1 is SEHNR and CDR2 is FQNEAQ in the germline V gene (reference sequence).

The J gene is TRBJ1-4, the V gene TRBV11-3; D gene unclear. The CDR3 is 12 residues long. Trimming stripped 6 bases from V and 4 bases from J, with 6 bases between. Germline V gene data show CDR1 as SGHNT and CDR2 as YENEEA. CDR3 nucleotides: TGTGCCAGCAGGGGGAGTAATGAAAAACTGTTTTTT. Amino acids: CASRGSNEKLFF.

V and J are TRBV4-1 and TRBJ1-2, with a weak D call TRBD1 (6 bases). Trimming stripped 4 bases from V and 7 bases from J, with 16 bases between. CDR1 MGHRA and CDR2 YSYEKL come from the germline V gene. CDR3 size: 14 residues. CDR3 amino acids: CASSLPTGLSGYTF. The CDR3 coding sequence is TGCGCCAGCAGCCTCCCGACAGGATTGAGTGGCTACACCTTC.

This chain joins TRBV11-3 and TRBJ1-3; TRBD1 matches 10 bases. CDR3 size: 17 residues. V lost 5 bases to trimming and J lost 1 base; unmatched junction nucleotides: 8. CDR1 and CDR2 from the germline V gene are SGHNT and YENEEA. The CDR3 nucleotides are TGTGCCAGCAGCACCCGGACAGGGGGTTTGTCTGGAAACACCATATATTTT. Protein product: CASSTRTGGLSGNTIYF.

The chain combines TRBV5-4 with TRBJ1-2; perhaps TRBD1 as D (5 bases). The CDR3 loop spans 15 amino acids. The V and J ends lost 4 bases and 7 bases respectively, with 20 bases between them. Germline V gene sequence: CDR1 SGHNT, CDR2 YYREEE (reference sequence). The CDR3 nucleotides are TGTGCCAGCAGCCCGGGGAGGGAAGGGGCTTTTGGCTACACCTTC. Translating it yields CASSPGREGAFGYTF.

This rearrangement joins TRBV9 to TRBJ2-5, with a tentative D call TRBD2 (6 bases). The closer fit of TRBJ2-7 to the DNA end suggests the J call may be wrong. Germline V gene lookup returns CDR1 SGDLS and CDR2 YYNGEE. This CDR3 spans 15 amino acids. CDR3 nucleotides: TGTGCCAGCAGCGTAGGAGGAGGGGACTCCTACGAGCAGTACTTC. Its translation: CASSVGGGDSYEQYF.

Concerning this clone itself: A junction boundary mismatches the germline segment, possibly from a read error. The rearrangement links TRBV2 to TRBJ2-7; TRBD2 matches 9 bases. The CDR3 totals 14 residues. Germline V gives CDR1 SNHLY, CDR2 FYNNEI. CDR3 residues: CASSKAGGSYEQYF. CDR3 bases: TGTGCCAGCAGTAAAGCGGGAGGTTCCTACGAGCAGTACTTC.

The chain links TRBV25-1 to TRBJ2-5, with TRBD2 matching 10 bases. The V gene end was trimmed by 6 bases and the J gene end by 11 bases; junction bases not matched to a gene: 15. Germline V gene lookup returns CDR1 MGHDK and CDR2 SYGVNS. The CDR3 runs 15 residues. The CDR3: CASRSGGAIFSPQYF. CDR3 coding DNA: TGTGCCAGCAGGAGCGGGGGGGCGATTTTTTCGCCTCAGTACTTC.

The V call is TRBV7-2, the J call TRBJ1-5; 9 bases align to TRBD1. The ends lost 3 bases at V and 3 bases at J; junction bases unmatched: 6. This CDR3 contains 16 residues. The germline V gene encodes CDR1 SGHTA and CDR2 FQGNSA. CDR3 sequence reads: CASSFPGQGYNQPQHF. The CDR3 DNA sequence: TGTGCCAGCAGCTTTCCGGGACAGGGATACAATCAGCCCCAGCATTTT. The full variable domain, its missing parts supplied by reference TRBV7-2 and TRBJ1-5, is GAGVSQSPSNKVTEKGKDVELRCDPISGHTALYWYRQSLGQGLEFLIYFQGNSAPDKSGLPSDRFSAERTGGSVSTLTIQRTQQEDSAVYLCASSFPGQGYNQPQHFGDGTRLSIL.

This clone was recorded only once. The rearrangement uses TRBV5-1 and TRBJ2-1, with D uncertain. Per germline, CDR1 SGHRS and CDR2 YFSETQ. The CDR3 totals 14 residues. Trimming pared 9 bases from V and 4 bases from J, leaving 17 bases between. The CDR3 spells CATSLSSGYNEQFF. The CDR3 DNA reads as TGCGCCACAAGCCTGTCTTCGGGTTACAATGAGCAGTTCTTC. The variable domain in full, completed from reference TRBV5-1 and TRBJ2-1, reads KAGVTQTPRYLIKTRGQQVTLSCSPISGHRSVSWYQQTPGQGLQFLFEYFSETQRNKGNFPGRFSGRQFSNSRSEMNVSTLELGDSALYLCATSLSSGYNEQFFGPGTRLTVL.

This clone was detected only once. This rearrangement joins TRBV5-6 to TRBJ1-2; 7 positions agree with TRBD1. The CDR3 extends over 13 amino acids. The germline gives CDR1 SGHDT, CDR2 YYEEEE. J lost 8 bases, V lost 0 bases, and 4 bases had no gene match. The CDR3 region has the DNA TGTGCCAGCAGCTTGGGCGTAGGGGGCGGCTACACCTTC. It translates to CASSLGVGGGYTF.

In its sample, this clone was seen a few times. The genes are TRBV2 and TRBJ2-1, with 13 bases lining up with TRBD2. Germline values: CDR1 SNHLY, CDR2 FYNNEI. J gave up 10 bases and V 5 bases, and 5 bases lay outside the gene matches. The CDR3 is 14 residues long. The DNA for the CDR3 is TGTGCCAGCAGTTGGACTAGCGGGAGATGGGAGCAGTTCTTC. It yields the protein CASSWTSGRWEQFF.

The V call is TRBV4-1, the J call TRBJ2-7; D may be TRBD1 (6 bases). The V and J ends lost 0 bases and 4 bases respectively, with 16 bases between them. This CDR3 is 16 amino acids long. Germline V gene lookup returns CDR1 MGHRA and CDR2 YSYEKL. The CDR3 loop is CASSQDSDSGVYEQYF. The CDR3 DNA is TGCGCCAGCAGCCAAGATTCGGACAGTGGGGTTTACGAGCAGTACTTC.

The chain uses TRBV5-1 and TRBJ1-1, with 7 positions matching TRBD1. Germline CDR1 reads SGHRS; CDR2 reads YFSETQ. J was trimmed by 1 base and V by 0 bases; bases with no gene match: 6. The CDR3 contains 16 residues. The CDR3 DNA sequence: TGCGCCAGCAGCTTGGCCGGGGCAGGGGGGAACACTGAAGCTTTCTTT. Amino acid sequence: CASSLAGAGGNTEAFF. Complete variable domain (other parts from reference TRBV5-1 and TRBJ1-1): KAGVTQTPRYLIKTRGQQVTLSCSPISGHRSVSWYQQTPGQGLQFLFEYFSETQRNKGNFPGRFSGRQFSNSRSEMNVSTLELGDSALYLCASSLAGAGGNTEAFFGQGTRLTVV.

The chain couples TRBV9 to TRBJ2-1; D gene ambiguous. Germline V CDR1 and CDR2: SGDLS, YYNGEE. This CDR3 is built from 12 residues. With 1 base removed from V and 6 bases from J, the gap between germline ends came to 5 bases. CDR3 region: CASSVTLNEQFF. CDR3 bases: TGTGCCAGCAGCGTAACTCTCAATGAGCAGTTCTTC.

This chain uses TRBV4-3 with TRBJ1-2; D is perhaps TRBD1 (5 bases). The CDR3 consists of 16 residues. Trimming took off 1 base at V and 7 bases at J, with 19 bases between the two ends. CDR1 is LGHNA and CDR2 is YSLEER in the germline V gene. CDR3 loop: CASSQVLGVRVGGYTF. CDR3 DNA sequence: TGCGCCAGCAGCCAAGTCTTGGGTGTCAGGGTGGGTGGCTACACCTTC.

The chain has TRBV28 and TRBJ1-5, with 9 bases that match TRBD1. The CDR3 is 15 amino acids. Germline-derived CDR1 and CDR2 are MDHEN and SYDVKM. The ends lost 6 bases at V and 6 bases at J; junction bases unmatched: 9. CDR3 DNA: TGTGCCAGCAGCCAGGAGGGACAGGGAAGTCAGCCCCAGCATTTT. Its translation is CASSQEGQGSQPQHF.

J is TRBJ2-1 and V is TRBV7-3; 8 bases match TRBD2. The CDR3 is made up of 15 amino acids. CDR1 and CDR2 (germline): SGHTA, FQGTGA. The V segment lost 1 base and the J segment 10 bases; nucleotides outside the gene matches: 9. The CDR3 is CASSLMSGPSGEQFF. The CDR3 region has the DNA TGTGCCAGCAGCTTAATGTCGGGGCCTAGCGGGGAGCAGTTCTTC.

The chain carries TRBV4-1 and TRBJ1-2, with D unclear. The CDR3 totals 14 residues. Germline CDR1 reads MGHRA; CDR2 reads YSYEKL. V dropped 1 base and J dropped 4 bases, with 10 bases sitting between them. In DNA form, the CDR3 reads TGCGCCAGCAGCCAAGTGGCGGGGAGCTATGGCTACACCTTC. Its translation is CASSQVAGSYGYTF.

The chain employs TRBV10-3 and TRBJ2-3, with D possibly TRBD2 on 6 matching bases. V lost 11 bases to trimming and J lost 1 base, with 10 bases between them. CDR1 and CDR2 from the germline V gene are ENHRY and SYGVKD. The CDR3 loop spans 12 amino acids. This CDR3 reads CAGGLGTDTQYF. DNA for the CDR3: TGTGCCGGAGGGTTGGGCACAGATACGCAGTATTTT.

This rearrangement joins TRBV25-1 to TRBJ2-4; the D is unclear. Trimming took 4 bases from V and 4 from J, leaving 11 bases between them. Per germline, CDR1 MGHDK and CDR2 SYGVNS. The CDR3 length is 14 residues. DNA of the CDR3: TGTGCCAGCAGTGGAGACCAGGAAAAAAACATTCAGTACTTC. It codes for CASSGDQEKNIQYF. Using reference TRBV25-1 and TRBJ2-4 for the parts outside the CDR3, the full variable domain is EADIYQTPRYLVIGTGKKITLECSQTMGHDKMYWYQQDPGMELHLIHYSYGVNSTEKGDLSSESTVSRIRTEHFPLTLESARPSHTSQYLCASSGDQEKNIQYFGAGTRLSVL.

CDR3 amino acids: CASSFGTGSRETQYF. Written as DNA, the CDR3 is TGCGCCAGCAGCTTCGGGACAGGGTCTAGGGAGACCCAGTACTTC. V gene TRBV5-1 combines with J gene TRBJ2-5, with 9 bases identical to TRBD1. CDR1 and CDR2 (germline): SGHRS, YFSETQ. The CDR3 consists of 15 residues. The ends lost 2 bases at V and 5 bases at J; junction bases unmatched: 7. The full variable domain, with the rest looked up from reference TRBV5-1 and TRBJ2-5, is KAGVTQTPRYLIKTRGQQVTLSCSPISGHRSVSWYQQTPGQGLQFLFEYFSETQRNKGNFPGRFSGRQFSNSRSEMNVSTLELGDSALYLCASSFGTGSRETQYFGPGTRLLVL.

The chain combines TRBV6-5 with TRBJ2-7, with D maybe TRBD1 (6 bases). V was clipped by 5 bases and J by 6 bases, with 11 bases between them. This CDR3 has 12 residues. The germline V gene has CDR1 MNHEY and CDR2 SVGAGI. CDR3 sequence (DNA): TGTGCCAGCAGTGTCGACAGGAGCGAGCAGTACTTC. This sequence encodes CASSVDRSEQYF.

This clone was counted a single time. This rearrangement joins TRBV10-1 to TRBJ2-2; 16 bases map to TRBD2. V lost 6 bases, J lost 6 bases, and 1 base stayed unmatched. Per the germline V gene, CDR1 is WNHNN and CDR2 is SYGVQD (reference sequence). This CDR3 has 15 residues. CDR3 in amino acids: CASSGTSGRAGELFF. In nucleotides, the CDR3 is TGCGCCAGCAGCGGGACTAGCGGGAGGGCCGGGGAGCTGTTTTTT.

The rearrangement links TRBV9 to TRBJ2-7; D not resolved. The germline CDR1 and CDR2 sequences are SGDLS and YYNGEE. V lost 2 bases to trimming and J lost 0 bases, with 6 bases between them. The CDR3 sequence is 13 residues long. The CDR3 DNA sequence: TGTGCCAGCAGCGTTGGCGGCTCCTACGAGCAGTACTTC. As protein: CASSVGGSYEQYF.

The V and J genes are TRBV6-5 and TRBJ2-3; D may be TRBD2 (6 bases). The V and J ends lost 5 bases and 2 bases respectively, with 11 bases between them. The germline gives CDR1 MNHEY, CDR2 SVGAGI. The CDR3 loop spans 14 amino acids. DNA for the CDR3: TGTGCCAGCAGTCCCGGGACTGTCACAGATACGCAGTATTTT. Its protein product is CASSPGTVTDTQYF.

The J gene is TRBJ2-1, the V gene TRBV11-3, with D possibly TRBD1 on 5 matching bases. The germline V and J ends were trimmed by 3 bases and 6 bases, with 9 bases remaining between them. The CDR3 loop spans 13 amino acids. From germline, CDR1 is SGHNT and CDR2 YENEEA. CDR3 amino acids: CASSFLQANEQFF. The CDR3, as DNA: TGTGCCAGCAGCTTCTTACAGGCCAATGAGCAGTTCTTC.